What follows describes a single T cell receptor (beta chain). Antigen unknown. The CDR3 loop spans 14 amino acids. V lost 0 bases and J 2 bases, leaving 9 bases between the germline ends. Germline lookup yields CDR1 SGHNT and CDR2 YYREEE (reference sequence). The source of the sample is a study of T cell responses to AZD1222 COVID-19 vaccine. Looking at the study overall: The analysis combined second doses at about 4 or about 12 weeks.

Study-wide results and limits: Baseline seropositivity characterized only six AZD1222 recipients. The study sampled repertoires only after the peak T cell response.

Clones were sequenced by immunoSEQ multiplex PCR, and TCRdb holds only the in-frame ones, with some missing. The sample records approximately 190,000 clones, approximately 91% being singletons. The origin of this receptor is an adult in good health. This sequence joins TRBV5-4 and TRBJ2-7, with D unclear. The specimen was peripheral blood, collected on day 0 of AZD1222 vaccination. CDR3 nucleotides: TGTGCCAGCAGCTTGGGAGGCTTTCCCTACGAGCAGTACTTC. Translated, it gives CASSLGGFPYEQYF.